These 6 T cell receptor beta chains share one sample of origin, sequenced in a study of glioma-infiltrating T cells after dendritic cell vaccination. Sequenced by immunoSEQ multiplex PCR; TCRdb stores in-frame clones only, minus some. The sample has 65,000 to 80,000 clones, about 76% seen once. The specimen was blood, collected before dendritic cell vaccination. The receptors were sampled from a human donor with glioblastoma.

The chain has TRBV5-1 and TRBJ1-1; D is unresolved. The germline CDR1 and CDR2 sequences are SGHRS and YFSETQ. The CDR3 consists of 16 residues. V lost 3 bases and J lost 0, with 15 bases in between. CDR3 protein: CASSSTGEGMNTEAFF. CDR3 nucleotides: TGCGCCAGCAGCTCTACCGGGGAGGGAATGAACACTGAAGCTTTCTTT.

The V and J genes are TRBV5-6 and TRBJ2-1; TRBD1 agrees at 9 bases. Per germline, CDR1 SGHDT and CDR2 YYEEEE. The V gene end was trimmed by 5 bases and the J gene end by 6 bases; junction bases not matched to a gene: 6. The CDR3 loop spans 14 amino acids. The CDR3 bases are TGTGCCAGCAGGGCCGGGACAGGGATCAATGAGCAGTTCTTC. This sequence encodes CASRAGTGINEQFF.

The genes are TRBV7-8 and TRBJ1-3, with D possibly TRBD1 on 5 matching bases. CDR1 SGHVS and CDR2 FQNEAQ come from the germline V gene. Trimming removed 0 bases at V and 0 bases at J, with 9 bases between. The CDR3 totals 16 residues. CDR3 amino acids: CASSLAPRGSGNTIYF. The CDR3, as DNA: TGTGCCAGCAGCTTAGCACCTAGGGGCTCTGGAAACACCATATATTTT.

This sequence joins TRBV7-9 and TRBJ2-7, with TRBD1 as a possible D gene (5 bases). The CDR3 runs 13 residues. V shed 3 bases and J shed 2 bases, with 8 bases lying between them. The germline V gene has CDR1 SEHNR and CDR2 FQNEAQ (reference sequence). CDR3 DNA sequence: TGTGCCAGCAGCTTCGACAGTACCTACGAGCAGTACTTC. Its protein product is CASSFDSTYEQYF.

This chain links TRBV9 with TRBJ2-2, with D hard to call. The CDR3 has 18 amino acids. The germline V and J ends were trimmed by 4 bases and 4 bases, with 23 bases remaining between them. The germline V gene has CDR1 SGDLS and CDR2 YYNGEE. The CDR3 bases are TGTGCCAGCAGCTCAGATGTAGGTGACTCCCCGGTCACCGGGGAGCTGTTTTTT. This encodes CASSSDVGDSPVTGELFF.

The chain has TRBV5-1 and TRBJ1-1; 9 nucleotides align to TRBD1. Trimming at V came to 0 bases and at J to 3 bases, leaving 6 bases not matched to a gene. From germline, CDR1 is SGHRS and CDR2 YFSETQ. This CDR3 is built from 16 residues. The CDR3, as DNA: TGCGCCAGCAGCTTGGACCGGGACAGGGAGGACACTGAAGCTTTCTTT. It encodes CASSLDRDREDTEAFF.